The rows below give T cell receptor beta chains drawn from one sample of a study of CD8+ T cells in alopecia areata. The protocol was immunoSEQ multiplex PCR, while the TCRdb copy is restricted to in-frame clones and leaves out a portion. The sample lists 200,000 to 250,000 clones; approximately 52% were seen once. The specimen comprised CD4+ T cells sorted from blood, sampled at week 0. The receptor set was obtained from a human donor with alopecia areata. Both conserved end residues are part of each CDR3. The D gene is left open where the match is weak. Clone size is given for some rows only: seen once, a few or many times, or a class if the clone is expanded.

d_call: -
j_call: TRBJ1-2
clone_size: -
v_call: TRBV30
cdr3_aa: CAWSVDPSYGYTF
cdr3_nt: TGTGCCTGGAGTGTCGATCCTTCCTATGGCTACACCTTC

d_call: TRBD2
j_call: TRBJ2-5
clone_size: few
v_call: TRBV7-8
cdr3_aa: CASTSGIKETQYF
cdr3_nt: TGTGCCAGTACTAGCGGGATAAAAGAGACCCAGTACTTC

d_call: TRBD1
j_call: TRBJ2-7
clone_size: few
v_call: TRBV6-5
cdr3_aa: CASTSGTGGSYEQYF
cdr3_nt: TGTGCCAGCACCTCCGGGACAGGGGGCTCCTACGAGCAGTACTTC

d_call: -
j_call: TRBJ1-2
clone_size: -
v_call: TRBV15
cdr3_aa: CATRERGDRGIYGYTF
cdr3_nt: TGTGCCACCAGAGAACGGGGAGATAGGGGGATCTATGGCTACACCTTC

d_call: TRBD1
j_call: TRBJ1-5
clone_size: -
v_call: TRBV19
cdr3_aa: CASSTFGTGSNQPQHF
cdr3_nt: TGTGCCAGTAGTACCTTCGGGACAGGTAGCAATCAGCCCCAGCATTTT

d_call: -
j_call: TRBJ2-5
clone_size: -
v_call: TRBV6-6
cdr3_aa: CATADGKFQETQYF
cdr3_nt: TGTGCCACGGCGGACGGAAAGTTCCAAGAGACCCAGTACTTC

d_call: -
j_call: TRBJ1-1
clone_size: few
v_call: TRBV2
cdr3_aa: CASSEASVTTEAFF
cdr3_nt: TGTGCCAGCAGTGAAGCATCAGTGACCACTGAAGCTTTCTTT

d_call: TRBD1
j_call: TRBJ1-2
clone_size: -
v_call: TRBV7-8
cdr3_aa: CASSLSSGGSYGYTF
cdr3_nt: TGTGCCAGCAGCTTATCGTCAGGGGGTAGCTATGGCTACACCTTC

d_call: -
j_call: TRBJ2-1
clone_size: few
v_call: TRBV4-1
cdr3_aa: CASSREAGGQAGKGSYNEQFF
cdr3_nt: TGCGCCAGCAGCCGCGAGGCAGGGGGCCAAGCGGGAAAAGGATCCTACAATGAGCAGTTCTTC

d_call: TRBD1
j_call: TRBJ2-1
clone_size: -
v_call: TRBV29-1
cdr3_aa: CSIRGQSHEQFF
cdr3_nt: TGCAGCATACGGGGACAGAGCCATGAGCAGTTCTTC

d_call: TRBD1
j_call: TRBJ1-2
clone_size: -
v_call: TRBV30
cdr3_aa: CAWPGTGYGYTF
cdr3_nt: TGTGCCTGGCCCGGGACAGGCTATGGCTACACCTTC

d_call: TRBD1
j_call: TRBJ2-7
clone_size: few
v_call: TRBV9
cdr3_aa: CASSPRDSSYEQYF
cdr3_nt: TGTGCCAGCAGCCCCCGGGACAGTAGCTACGAGCAGTACTTC

d_call: -
j_call: TRBJ2-5
clone_size: few
v_call: TRBV5-4
cdr3_aa: CASSLDTVQETQYF
cdr3_nt: TGTGCCAGCAGCTTGGATACGGTCCAAGAGACCCAGTACTTC

d_call: TRBD2
j_call: TRBJ2-3
clone_size: many
v_call: TRBV5-1
cdr3_aa: CASSLAGTSGPTDTQYF
cdr3_nt: TGCGCCAGCAGCTTGGCCGGGACTAGCGGACCCACAGATACGCAGTATTTT

d_call: -
j_call: TRBJ1-2
clone_size: -
v_call: TRBV30
cdr3_aa: CAWLQGPGYTF
cdr3_nt: TGTGCCTGGTTACAGGGACCTGGCTACACCTTC

d_call: TRBD1
j_call: TRBJ2-1
clone_size: few
v_call: TRBV4-1
cdr3_aa: CASRQTGGSYNEQFF
cdr3_nt: TGCGCCAGCAGACAAACAGGGGGCTCCTACAATGAGCAGTTCTTC

d_call: -
j_call: TRBJ2-1
clone_size: -
v_call: TRBV23-1
cdr3_aa: CASSQWNRGVNPSSYNEQFF
cdr3_nt: TGCGCCAGCAGTCAGTGGAATCGGGGAGTTAACCCAAGCTCCTACAATGAGCAGTTCTTC